A selection of T cell receptor beta chains follows, all from one sample in a study of T-cell memory formation after mild COVID-19. TCRdb fed the 5' RACE reads into MiXCR, producing one record per CDR3 protein. Here the sample spans 340,000 or so distinct CDR3 sequences, roughly 13% being singletons. Sequencing used PBMCs or a T cell subset sorted from them (not recorded which). The receptors stem from a man younger than 30 who had mild COVID-19 (a few samples of this study predate the infection). Cell type and time point are not known. Each CDR3 is given with its conserved first and last residue. Each record gives: CDR3 DNA, CDR3 protein, clone size, D gene, V gene, J gene. D genes are given only for firm matches. For some rows the clone size is stated as once, few or many, or as a class when expanded; others skip it.

DNA: TGTGCCAGCAGCTTAGTTGGCCAGGTCAGCGAGCAGTACTTC; CDR3: CASSLVGQVSEQYF; size: few; D: NA; V: TRBV7-9; J: TRBJ2-7
DNA: TGTGCCAGCAGCAAACCAGGACAGGGGACTCCCTACAATGAGCAGTTCTTC; CDR3: CASSKPGQGTPYNEQFF; size: NA; D: NA; V: TRBV21-1; J: TRBJ2-1
DNA: TGTGCCATCAGTGAGTTCGGAGGGGTCACTGAAGCTTTCTTT; CDR3: CAISEFGGVTEAFF; size: few; D: NA; V: TRBV10-3; J: TRBJ1-1
DNA: TGTGCCAGCAGCCAAGATCCGGGGGCGGGAGGGGAAGATACGCAGTATTTT; CDR3: CASSQDPGAGGEDTQYF; size: few; D: TRBD2; V: TRBV4-2; J: TRBJ2-3
DNA: TGTGCCACCAGCAGCAGAACCGGAAATAATTCACCCCTCCACTTT; CDR3: CATSSRTGNNSPLHF; size: NA; D: NA; V: TRBV15; J: TRBJ1-6
DNA: TGTGCCAGCAGCCCGGCCTTACGCGAACAAGAGACCCAGTACTTC; CDR3: CASSPALREQETQYF; size: NA; D: NA; V: TRBV5-6; J: TRBJ2-5
DNA: TGCGCCAGCAAAAGGGTACCTAATGAAAAACTGTTTTTT; CDR3: CASKRVPNEKLFF; size: few; D: NA; V: TRBV5-1; J: TRBJ1-4
DNA: TGCGCCAGCAGCTTGGGATGGGCGTCTGGGGGGAAGGACGAGCAGTACTTC; CDR3: CASSLGWASGGKDEQYF; size: many; D: NA; V: TRBV5-1; J: TRBJ2-7
DNA: TGCAGTGCTAGTCAGGGCAGAGGGCGTCAGCCCCAGCATTTT; CDR3: CSASQGRGRQPQHF; size: many; D: NA; V: TRBV20-1; J: TRBJ1-5
DNA: TGTGCCAGCAGTTACTCGAGCAGCGCCTACGAGCAGTACTTC; CDR3: CASSYSSSAYEQYF; size: NA; D: NA; V: TRBV25-1; J: TRBJ2-7
DNA: TGTGCCAGCAGCCCCACAGGGTTAGGACAGCCCCAGCATTTT; CDR3: CASSPTGLGQPQHF; size: NA; D: NA; V: TRBV7-2; J: TRBJ1-5
DNA: TGTGCCAGCAGTTACTCCCGGCGGGGTTGCAATGAGCAGTTCTTC; CDR3: CASSYSRRGCNEQFF; size: few; D: NA; V: TRBV6-7; J: TRBJ2-1
DNA: TGCGCCAGCAGCCAAGGTACGACAGGGGCTCTCTACAATGAGCAGTTCTTC; CDR3: CASSQGTTGALYNEQFF; size: NA; D: TRBD1; V: TRBV4-3; J: TRBJ2-1
DNA: TGTGCCAGCAGCCTCCGGACAGCCACCGGGGAGCTGTTTTTT; CDR3: CASSLRTATGELFF; size: NA; D: NA; V: TRBV7-6; J: TRBJ2-2
DNA: TGTGCCAGCAGCTCACGGGGAGGGCACGGGGCCAACGTCCTGACTTTC; CDR3: CASSSRGGHGANVLTF; size: few; D: TRBD2; V: TRBV7-6; J: TRBJ2-6
DNA: TGTGCCAGCATCCTACGATTCAGGGAGGGTGATGGCTACACCTTC; CDR3: CASILRFREGDGYTF; size: once; D: NA; V: TRBV5-8; J: TRBJ1-2
DNA: TGTGCCAGCAGTGCCCCCGATCATTATGAGCAGTTCTTC; CDR3: CASSAPDHYEQFF; size: few; D: NA; V: TRBV2; J: TRBJ2-1
DNA: TGTGCCAGCAGTTACGGGACAGGTTGGACCCAGTACTTC; CDR3: CASSYGTGWTQYF; size: NA; D: TRBD1; V: TRBV6-5; J: TRBJ2-5
DNA: TGTGCCAGCAGCTTAGGAAGTATGGGACTCCGCACAGATACGCAGTATTTT; CDR3: CASSLGSMGLRTDTQYF; size: few; D: NA; V: TRBV7-6; J: TRBJ2-3
DNA: TGCAGCGTTCAGACTTTTCCCGGGGAGCTGTTTTTT; CDR3: CSVQTFPGELFF; size: NA; D: NA; V: TRBV29-1; J: TRBJ2-2
DNA: TGTGCCAGCAGCTTATGGGACAGGGGATTTGACGAGCAGTACTTC; CDR3: CASSLWDRGFDEQYF; size: NA; D: TRBD1; V: TRBV7-2; J: TRBJ2-7
DNA: TGTGCCAGCAGCCAAGACAGGGGGCAGGGCGGGGAGCTGTTTTTT; CDR3: CASSQDRGQGGELFF; size: few; D: TRBD1; V: TRBV6-5; J: TRBJ2-2
DNA: TGTGCCAGTAGTGTGCAGTCGCGTTCGGACAATGAGCAGTTCTTC; CDR3: CASSVQSRSDNEQFF; size: many; D: NA; V: TRBV19; J: TRBJ2-1
DNA: TGCGCCAGCAGCTCGACAGCAAATGAAAAACTGTTTTTT; CDR3: CASSSTANEKLFF; size: NA; D: NA; V: TRBV5-1; J: TRBJ1-4